The rows below give T cell receptor beta chains drawn from one sample of a study of cytomegalovirus exposure and HLA in healthy donors. Sequencing used immunoSEQ multiplex PCR; TCRdb keeps in-frame clones, though not all of them. The table lists 160,000 or so clones, more than 75% of them singletons. Sequencing was done on a sample of PBMCs. These receptor sequences come from a male donor in good health and CMV-seronegative. CDR3s include the opening cysteine and the closing phenylalanine or tryptophan. A D gene is named only where the DNA matches it firmly. The size field is filled for only some rows; it gives once, few, many or a size class.

clone_size	j_call	v_call	d_call	cdr3_aa	cdr3_nt
few	TRBJ2-5	TRBV5-6	TRBD1	CASSFTGGETQYF	TGTGCCAGCAGCTTTACAGGGGGGGAGACCCAGTACTTC
NA	TRBJ1-1	TRBV7-2	TRBD1	CASSPDRDTEAFF	TGTGCCAGCAGCCCTGACAGGGATACTGAAGCTTTCTTT
NA	TRBJ1-1	TRBV5-1	NA	CASSLEWGSFEAFF	TGCGCCAGCAGCTTGGAATGGGGCAGTTTCGAAGCTTTCTTT
NA	TRBJ1-1	TRBV7-8	TRBD1	CASSLDRQGIRTEAFF	TGTGCCAGCAGCTTAGATAGACAGGGAATCCGGACTGAAGCTTTCTTT
NA	TRBJ2-7	TRBV7-2	NA	CASSLPKGRKDEQYF	TGTGCCAGCAGCTTACCGAAGGGGCGTAAAGACGAGCAGTACTTC
NA	TRBJ1-2	TRBV28	NA	CASSTPHRGGRAANYGYTF	TGTGCCAGCAGTACCCCCCATCGCGGGGGGCGCGCGGCTAACTATGGCTACACCTTC
NA	TRBJ2-2	TRBV9	TRBD2	CASSVGGTRGTGELFF	TGTGCCAGCAGCGTAGGGGGGACTAGAGGGACCGGGGAGCTGTTTTTT
few	TRBJ2-3	TRBV5-1	TRBD2	CASSLGTDSGGTQYF	TGCGCCAGCAGCCTCGGGACTGATAGCGGGGGTACGCAGTATTTT
NA	TRBJ2-5	TRBV7-2	NA	CASSRGRVEETQYF	TGTGCCAGCAGCCGAGGCCGAGTAGAAGAGACCCAGTACTTC
NA	TRBJ1-1	TRBV6-1	NA	CASSAFDRKAFF	TGTGCCAGCAGTGCCTTTGACAGGAAAGCTTTCTTT
NA	TRBJ1-2	TRBV6-5	TRBD1	CASRSGQDYGYTF	TGTGCCAGCAGAAGCGGACAGGACTATGGCTACACCTTC
NA	TRBJ2-7	TRBV5-6	TRBD1	CASSLPDRGGYEQYF	TGTGCCAGCAGCTTACCAGACAGGGGAGGCTACGAGCAGTACTTC